A single sample is the source of the 18 T cell receptor beta chains below, sequenced in a study of T cell responses to AZD1222 COVID-19 vaccine. Measured with immunoSEQ multiplex PCR; TCRdb has only the in-frame clones, and not every one. The table shows 45,000 to 55,000 clones, with 80% to 90% occurring only once. Here the sequenced sample was peripheral blood, taken 28 days after the second AZD1222 dose. Receptors were obtained from an adult who received the AZD1222 COVID-19 vaccine.

V is TRBV27 and J is TRBJ2-7, with TRBD1 as a possible D gene (5 bases). Per the germline V gene, CDR1 is MNHEY and CDR2 is SMNVEV (reference sequence). V was trimmed by 3 bases and J by 0 bases, leaving 12 bases between them. The CDR3 extends over 15 amino acids. The CDR3 protein is CASSLRPDNSYEQYF. Here the CDR3 DNA reads TGTGCCAGCAGTTTGAGGCCGGACAACTCCTACGAGCAGTACTTC.

This chain connects TRBV24-1 to TRBJ2-1, with 8 nucleotides matching TRBD1. Germline CDR1 reads KGHDR; CDR2 reads SFDVKD. V shed 7 bases, J shed 8 bases, and the junction held 6 bases outside the gene matches. This CDR3 is built from 13 residues. The CDR3 spells CATSRQGSYEQFF. The CDR3, as DNA: TGTGCCACCAGCAGACAGGGGTCATATGAGCAGTTCTTC.

This chain links TRBV4-1 with TRBJ1-4; the D gene is possibly TRBD1 (6 bases). The CDR3 is 15 residues long. CDR1 and CDR2 from the germline V gene are MGHRA and YSYEKL. V lost 2 bases and J 5 bases, leaving 12 bases between the germline ends. The CDR3 protein is CASSQTEDSNEKLFF. DNA for the CDR3: TGCGCCAGCAGCCAAACGGAGGACAGCAATGAAAAACTGTTTTTT.

This chain connects TRBV4-2 to TRBJ2-3; 9 nucleotides agree with TRBD2. The V segment lost 0 bases and the J segment 4 bases; nucleotides outside the gene matches: 8. The CDR3 is made up of 17 amino acids. The germline V gene has CDR1 LGHNA and CDR2 YNFKEQ. The CDR3 sequence is CASSQEPQREVADTQYF. CDR3 sequence (DNA): TGTGCCAGCAGCCAAGAGCCTCAGCGGGAGGTTGCAGATACGCAGTATTTT.

This sequence joins TRBV9 and TRBJ2-1; D is uncertain. Germline V lookup: CDR1 SGDLS, CDR2 YYNGEE. The CDR3 is 15 residues long. Trimming removed 3 bases at V and 0 bases at J, with 10 bases between. In nucleotides, the CDR3 is TGTGCCAGCAGCGGAACGTATAGCTCCTACAATGAGCAGTTCTTC. Translating gives CASSGTYSSYNEQFF.

CDR3 loop: CASSQDRGSRTGELFF. The DNA of the CDR3 is TGCGCCAGCAGCCAAGATAGGGGTTCCCGAACCGGGGAGCTGTTTTTT. The rearrangement links TRBV4-3 to TRBJ2-2, with D maybe TRBD1 (5 bases). There are 16 residues in the CDR3. V lost 0 bases, J lost 5 bases, and 13 bases lay in between. CDR1 LGHNA and CDR2 YSLEER come from the germline V gene.

This clone was seen once. Given a much more abundant clone one base away, this may be a read error. J is TRBJ2-7 and V is TRBV28; D remains unclear. CDR1 is MDHEN, CDR2 SYDVKM, per germline. V was pared by 6 bases and J by 0 bases, with 6 bases between. This CDR3 has 12 residues. CDR3 nucleotides: TGTGCCAGCAGCCCCAGCTCCTACGAGCAGTACTTC. It codes for CASSPSSYEQYF.

The rearrangement uses TRBV28 and TRBJ1-1; possibly TRBD1 for D (5 bases). V dropped 7 bases and J dropped 0 bases, with 24 bases sitting between them. This CDR3 is built from 18 residues. Germline values: CDR1 MDHEN, CDR2 SYDVKM. CDR3 nucleotides: TGTGCCAGCACCCTTTATGCCCATGTTCAGGGTATGAACACTGAAGCTTTCTTT. Its translation is CASTLYAHVQGMNTEAFF.

The chain has TRBV28 and TRBJ2-1; D perhaps matches TRBD2 (5 bases). V dropped 5 bases and J dropped 4 bases, with 15 bases sitting between them. The CDR3 has 15 amino acids. Germline V gives CDR1 MDHEN, CDR2 SYDVKM. This CDR3 is CASSPQRAGYNEQFF. The DNA for the CDR3 is TGTGCCAGCAGTCCCCAAAGGGCGGGTTACAATGAGCAGTTCTTC.

The gene calls are TRBV29-1 and TRBJ1-1, with a possible D match to TRBD1 (5 bases). In germline, CDR1 is SQVTM, CDR2 ANQGSEA. The CDR3 spans 13 residues. This chain's CDR3 is CLGTGTSNTEAFF. The DNA for the CDR3 is TGCTTGGGAACCGGGACCTCGAACACTGAAGCTTTCTTT.

The chain couples TRBV4-1 to TRBJ2-2; 14 bases align to TRBD2. Germline trimming cut 6 bases from V and 6 bases from J; bases unmatched to any gene: 12. The CDR3 is 18 amino acids. CDR1 and CDR2 from the germline V gene are MGHRA and YSYEKL. The CDR3 is CASRLPGLAGVNAGELFF. CDR3 nucleotides: TGCGCCAGCAGATTGCCGGGACTAGCGGGAGTTAATGCCGGGGAGCTGTTTTTT.

The genes are TRBV19 and TRBJ1-1; D is uncertain. This CDR3 region has 13 residues. The germline gives CDR1 LNHDA, CDR2 SQIVND (reference sequence). V gave up 5 bases and J gave up 1 base, with 8 bases separating them. CDR3 bases: TGTGCCAGTAGTGGTGACAAGAACACTGAAGCTTTCTTT. Translation: CASSGDKNTEAFF.

This chain joins TRBV11-3 and TRBJ2-5; TRBD2 is a possible D gene (5 bases). Germline V gives CDR1 SGHNT, CDR2 YENEEA. The CDR3 is made up of 14 amino acids. Trimming pared 7 bases from V and 1 base from J, leaving 13 bases between. The CDR3 sequence: CASTPVRGQETQYF. The CDR3 nucleotides read TGTGCCAGCACCCCGGTCCGGGGCCAAGAGACCCAGTACTTC.

In this sample, this clone turned up a few times. The chain recombines TRBV9 with TRBJ2-7; possibly TRBD2 for D (6 bases). CDR1 and CDR2 (germline): SGDLS, YYNGEE. The CDR3 runs to 14 residues. Trimming took off 3 bases at V and 2 bases at J, with 12 bases between the two ends. The CDR3 coding sequence is TGTGCCAGCAGCGATATAGCGGCCCCCTACGAGCAGTACTTC. It encodes CASSDIAAPYEQYF.

The chain has TRBV14 and TRBJ2-3, with D uncertain. This CDR3 is 14 amino acids long. V gave up 2 bases and J gave up 9 bases, with 15 bases separating them. Germline CDR1 is SGHDN and CDR2 is FVKESK. DNA for the CDR3: TGTGCCAGCAGCCAACGAGCTGACTTCCTAACGCAGTATTTT. It encodes CASSQRADFLTQYF.

This clone was found a few times. The chain joins TRBV28 to TRBJ2-7; tentative D call: TRBD1 (6 bases). V lost 4 bases and J 12 bases, leaving 19 bases between the germline ends. In germline, CDR1 is MDHEN, CDR2 SYDVKM. CDR3 length: 13 amino acids. The CDR3 region is CASSSLLRDKAYF. CDR3 DNA sequence: TGTGCCAGCAGTTCCTTGCTCCGGGACAAAGCGTACTTC.

Here the CDR3 DNA reads TGTGCCAGCAGCACTAGCGGGAGGGCGAACACCGGGGAGCTGTTTTTT. Protein product: CASSTSGRANTGELFF. The rearrangement links TRBV7-9 to TRBJ2-2, with TRBD2 matching 13 bases. CDR1 and CDR2 from the germline V gene are SEHNR and FQNEAQ (reference sequence). Losses at the gene ends were 5 bases for V and 0 bases for J; bases not matched to a gene: 0. CDR3 length: 16 residues.

The chain carries TRBV10-3 and TRBJ2-2; D may be TRBD1 (7 bases). The V end lost 3 bases, the J end lost 5 bases, and 13 bases lay between the germline ends. Germline V gene sequence: CDR1 ENHRY, CDR2 SYGVKD. This CDR3 is built from 15 residues. The DNA for the CDR3 is TGTGCCATCAGTGACGAGGGGGCGGGAACCGGGGAGCTGTTTTTT. It specifies CAISDEGAGTGELFF.